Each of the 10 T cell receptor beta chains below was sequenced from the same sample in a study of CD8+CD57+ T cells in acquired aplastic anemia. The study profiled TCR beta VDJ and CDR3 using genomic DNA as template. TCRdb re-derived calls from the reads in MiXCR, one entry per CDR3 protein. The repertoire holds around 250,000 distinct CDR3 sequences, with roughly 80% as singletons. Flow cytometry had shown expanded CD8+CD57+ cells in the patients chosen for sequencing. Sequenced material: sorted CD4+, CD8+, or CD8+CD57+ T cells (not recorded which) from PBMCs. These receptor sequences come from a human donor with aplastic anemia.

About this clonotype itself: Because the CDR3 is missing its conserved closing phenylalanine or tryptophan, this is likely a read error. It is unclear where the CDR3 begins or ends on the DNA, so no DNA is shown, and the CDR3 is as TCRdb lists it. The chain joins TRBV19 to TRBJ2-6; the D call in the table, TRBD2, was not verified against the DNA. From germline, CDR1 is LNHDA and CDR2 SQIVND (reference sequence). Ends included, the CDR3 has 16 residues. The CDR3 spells CASSLAGSHGANVVTV.

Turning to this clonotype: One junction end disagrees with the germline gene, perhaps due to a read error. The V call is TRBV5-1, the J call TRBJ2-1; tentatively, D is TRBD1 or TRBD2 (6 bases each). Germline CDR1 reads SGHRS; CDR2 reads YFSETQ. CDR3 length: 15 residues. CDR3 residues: CASSLARGVYNEQFF. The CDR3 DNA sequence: TGTGCCAGTAGCTTGGCTAGGGGGGTCTACAATGAGCAGTTCTTC.

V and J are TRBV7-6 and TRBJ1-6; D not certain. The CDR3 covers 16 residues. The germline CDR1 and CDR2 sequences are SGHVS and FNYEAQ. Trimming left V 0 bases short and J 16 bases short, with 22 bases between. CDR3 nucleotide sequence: TGTGCCAGCAGCTTAGCGCACGGCGCAAAAAAGTCCCAGCTCCACTTT. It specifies CASSLAHGAKKSQLHF.

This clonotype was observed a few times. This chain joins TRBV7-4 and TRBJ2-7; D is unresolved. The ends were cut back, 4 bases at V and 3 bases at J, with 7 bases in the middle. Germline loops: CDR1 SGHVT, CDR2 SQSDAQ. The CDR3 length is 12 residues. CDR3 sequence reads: CASSSEVYEQYF. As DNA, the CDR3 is TGTGCCAGCAGCTCTGAAGTCTACGAGCAGTACTTC.

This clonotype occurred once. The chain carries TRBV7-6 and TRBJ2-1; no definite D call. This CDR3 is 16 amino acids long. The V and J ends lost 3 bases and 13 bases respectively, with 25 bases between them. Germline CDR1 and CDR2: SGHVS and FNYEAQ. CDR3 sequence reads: CASSLPSYNSPNHQFF. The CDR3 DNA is TGTGCCAGCAGCTTGCCCTCCTATAATTCACCCAACCACCAGTTCTTC.

CDR3 DNA: TGTGCCAGCAGCGTCGGGTCCAGGGCACCGGATTTTGAGTATTTT. This encodes CASSVGSRAPDFEYF. This chain links TRBV9 with TRBJ2-3, with D maybe TRBD1 (5 bases). The CDR3 contains 15 residues. Germline lookup yields CDR1 SGDLS and CDR2 YYNGEE. Trimming cost V 2 bases and J 13 bases, with 23 bases left between them.

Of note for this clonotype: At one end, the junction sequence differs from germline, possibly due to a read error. CDR3 protein: CASSLTGSDDSNFLTF. The CDR3 nucleotides are TGTGCCAGCAGCTTGACAGGGAGCGACGACTCCAACTTCCTGACTTTC. This chain connects TRBV7-8 to TRBJ2-6; 7 bases match TRBD1. In germline, CDR1 is SGHVS, CDR2 FQNEAQ. This CDR3 comprises 16 residues.

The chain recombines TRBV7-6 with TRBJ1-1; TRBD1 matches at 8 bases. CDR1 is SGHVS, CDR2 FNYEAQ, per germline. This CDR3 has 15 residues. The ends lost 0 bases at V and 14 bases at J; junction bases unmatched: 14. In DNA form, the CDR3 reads TGTGCCAGCAGCTTAGCCGGACAGGGAACCAATACGCAGTTCTTT. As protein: CASSLAGQGTNTQFF.

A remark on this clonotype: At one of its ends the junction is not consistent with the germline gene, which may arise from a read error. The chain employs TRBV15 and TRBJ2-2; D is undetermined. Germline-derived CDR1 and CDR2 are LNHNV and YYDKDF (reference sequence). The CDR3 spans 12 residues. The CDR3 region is CASSLVSEELSF. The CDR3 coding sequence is TGTGCCAGCAGCTTAGTCAGCGAGGAGCTGTCTTTT.

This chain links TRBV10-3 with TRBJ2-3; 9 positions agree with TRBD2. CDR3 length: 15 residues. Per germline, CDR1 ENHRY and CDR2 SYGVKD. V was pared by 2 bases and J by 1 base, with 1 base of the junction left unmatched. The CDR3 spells CAISETSGRTDTQYF. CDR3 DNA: TGTGCCATCAGTGAGACTAGCGGGCGCACAGATACGCAGTATTTT.